Included here is one T cell receptor beta chain sequence, with context. Original data processing: Estimates of nucleated cell counts were drawn from the amplification of reference gene primers. Sequencing was performed with immunoSEQ multiplex PCR; in TCRdb, only in-frame clones are kept and a portion is missing. The V and J calls and clone size are taken from that table; D and trimming were inferred from the DNA. The table records about 73,000 clones, about 83% of them present only once. Deletions cut 3 bases from V and 7 bases from J, with 14 bases between. CDR3 length equals 14 residues. Germline CDR1 SGHRS, CDR2 YFSETQ. This entry comes from a study of blood T cell repertoires in COVID-19. Study at large: The United States, Italy and Spain provided the acute and convalescent COVID-19 samples. PBMCs, B-cell-depleted T cells, or T cells provided the cDNA or gDNA that made up the material.

What was sequenced was peripheral blood. The chain links TRBV5-1 to TRBJ2-1; possible D gene TRBD1, 6 bases. The clonotype originates from a woman aged 55 to 70 with acute or convalescent COVID-19. CDR3 region: CASSSGQRGNEQFF. In DNA, the CDR3 is TGCGCCAGCAGCTCCGGACAGAGAGGTAATGAGCAGTTCTTC.